The clone carrying this TCR beta chain was observed at least ten times. Its antigen is as yet unknown. In TCRdb, the 5' RACE reads were re-called with MiXCR into one record per CDR3 protein. The sample has over 300,000 distinct CDR3 sequences; 3% to 4.5% are singletons. V was trimmed by 5 bases and J by 6 bases, leaving 12 bases between them. The CDR3 contains 13 residues. Germline V CDR1 and CDR2: SGHTA, FQGNSA. This record comes from a study of T cells after yellow fever vaccination. Study-level findings and limits: Bulk-population clonotypes that are abundant could appear as contaminants in FACS-sorted repertoires.

The sample was PBMCs, taken on the day of the yellow fever booster vaccination. The sequence was collected from a man aged 18 to 30 who received the YFV17D yellow fever vaccine. V usage is TRBV7-2 and J usage is TRBJ2-3; TRBD2 is a possible D gene (6 bases). CDR3 sequence (DNA): TGTGCCAGCAGCGCCTCGGGGGTCGATACGCAGTATTTT. Translated: CASSASGVDTQYF.